A single sample gave rise to the 5 T cell receptor beta chains below, sequenced in a study of OX40 agonist ivuxolimab in advanced cancers. Only in-frame clones appear in the TCRdb table, and some are missing; sequencing was by immunoSEQ multiplex PCR. The sample includes tens of thousands of clones, 84% seen only once; the top ten take about 0.69%. Here the sequenced sample was CD4+ or CD8+ T cells sorted from blood, taken in a trial of the OX40 agonist ivuxolimab. These receptors all stem from an adult with an advanced solid tumor such as melanoma, head and neck, liver or kidney cancer.

This clone was seen a few times. This chain joins TRBV10-3 and TRBJ2-3, with unresolved D. Germline CDR1 is ENHRY and CDR2 is SYGVKD. Trimming pared 11 bases from V and 0 bases from J, leaving 21 bases between. The CDR3 runs 16 residues. CDR3 in DNA: TGTGCCGCTGAAGCCGGAACTTCCCCGAGCACAGATACGCAGTATTTT. As protein: CAAEAGTSPSTDTQYF.

This clone was detected once. V and J are TRBV5-1 and TRBJ2-3; 8 nucleotides line up with TRBD1. V lost 4 bases to trimming and J lost 3 bases; unmatched junction nucleotides: 13. The CDR3 length is 17 residues. Per germline, CDR1 SGHRS and CDR2 YFSETQ. Written as DNA, the CDR3 is TGCGCCAGCAGCAAGGGTGCAGGGGGCGCGGGAACAGATACGCAGTATTTT. Protein sequence: CASSKGAGGAGTDTQYF.

V usage is TRBV18 and J usage is TRBJ1-5; D call uncertain. This CDR3 is 16 amino acids long. Germline CDR1 and CDR2: KGHSH and LQKENI. The V gene lost 5 bases and the J gene lost 0 bases, with 14 bases spanning the gap. DNA for the CDR3: TGTGCCAGCTCAACATCAGGAACCCCTAGCAATCAGCCCCAGCATTTT. Translating gives CASSTSGTPSNQPQHF.

The chain has TRBV6-1 and TRBJ1-1; D is perhaps TRBD1 (5 bases). The CDR3 is 12 amino acids. Germline V gene lookup returns CDR1 MNHNS and CDR2 SASEGT. V was cut by 8 bases and J by 1 base, with 8 bases left in between. The CDR3 DNA sequence: TGTGCCAGCCTCGACAGGAACACTGAAGCTTTCTTT. It yields the protein CASLDRNTEAFF.

This clone is a singleton in its sample. The chain is built from TRBV27 and TRBJ2-7; D could derive from TRBD1 or TRBD2 (6 bases each). CDR3 length: 17 residues. Germline V CDR1 and CDR2: MNHEY, SMNVEV (reference sequence). Trimming removed 4 bases from V and 0 bases from J, with 19 bases in between. In DNA form, the CDR3 reads TGTGCCAGCAGTTGGGCAGGAGGGGGAATCAGCTCCTACGAGCAGTACTTC. It encodes CASSWAGGGISSYEQYF.